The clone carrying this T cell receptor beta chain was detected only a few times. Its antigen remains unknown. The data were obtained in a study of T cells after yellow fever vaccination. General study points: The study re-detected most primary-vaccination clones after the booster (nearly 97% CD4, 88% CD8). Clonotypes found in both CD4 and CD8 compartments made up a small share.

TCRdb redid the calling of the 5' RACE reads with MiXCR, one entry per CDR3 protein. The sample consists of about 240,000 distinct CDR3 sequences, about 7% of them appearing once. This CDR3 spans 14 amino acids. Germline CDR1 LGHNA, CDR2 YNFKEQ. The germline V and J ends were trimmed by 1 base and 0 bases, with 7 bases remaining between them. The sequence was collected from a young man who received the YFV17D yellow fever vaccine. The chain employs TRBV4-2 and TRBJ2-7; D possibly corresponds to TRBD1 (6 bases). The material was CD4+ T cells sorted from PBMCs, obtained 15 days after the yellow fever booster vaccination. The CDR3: CASSQGDNSYEQYF. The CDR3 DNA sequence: TGTGCCAGCAGCCAAGGGGACAACTCCTACGAGCAGTACTTC.